A selection of T cell receptor beta chains follows, all from one sample in a study of control samples from healthy donors and cancer patients. The method was immunoSEQ multiplex PCR; TCRdb's version includes in-frame clones alone and lacks a portion of them. The top ten clones hold roughly 1.9% of a sample with 100,000 to 150,000 clones, about 90% of them seen once. Sequenced: blood. The source of these receptors is a man between 18 and 35 years old in good health. CDR3s include the opening cysteine and the closing phenylalanine or tryptophan. D genes are given only for firm matches. Some rows mark clone size as missing; the rest say once, few, many or name a class of expanded clone.

clone_size: once; cdr3_length: 14; d_call: .; j_call: TRBJ2-5; v_call: TRBV7-2; cdr3_aa: CASSLGDGEETQYF; cdr3_nt: TGTGCCAGCAGCTTAGGTGACGGGGAAGAGACCCAGTACTTC
clone_size: .; cdr3_length: 16; d_call: .; j_call: TRBJ2-1; v_call: TRBV9; cdr3_aa: CASSHRSGSSYNEQFF; cdr3_nt: TGTGCCAGCAGCCACCGTTCAGGGAGCTCCTACAATGAGCAGTTCTTC
clone_size: .; cdr3_length: 14; d_call: TRBD2; j_call: TRBJ2-1; v_call: TRBV11-2; cdr3_aa: CASSSPSGIGEQFF; cdr3_nt: TGTGCCAGCAGCTCGCCTAGCGGGATTGGTGAGCAGTTCTTC
clone_size: once; cdr3_length: 20; d_call: TRBD2; j_call: TRBJ2-2; v_call: TRBV7-2; cdr3_aa: CASSLASLTSGRDSTGELFF; cdr3_nt: TGTGCCAGCAGCTTAGCTTCCCTTACTAGCGGGAGAGATTCGACCGGGGAGCTGTTTTTT
clone_size: .; cdr3_length: 14; d_call: .; j_call: TRBJ1-3; v_call: TRBV10-2; cdr3_aa: CASSEENSGNTIYF; cdr3_nt: TGCGCCAGCAGTGAGGAGAACTCTGGAAACACCATATATTTT
clone_size: few; cdr3_length: 14; d_call: TRBD1; j_call: TRBJ2-5; v_call: TRBV30; cdr3_aa: CAWRTGQVQETQYF; cdr3_nt: TGTGCCTGGAGAACGGGACAGGTCCAAGAGACCCAGTACTTC
clone_size: .; cdr3_length: 15; d_call: TRBD2; j_call: TRBJ2-7; v_call: TRBV4-3; cdr3_aa: CASSQDPAGASEQYF; cdr3_nt: TGCGCCAGCAGCCAAGATCCAGCGGGAGCCAGCGAGCAGTACTTC
clone_size: .; cdr3_length: 13; d_call: .; j_call: TRBJ1-1; v_call: TRBV5-6; cdr3_aa: CASSLTGSTEAFF; cdr3_nt: TGTGCCAGCAGCTTGACCGGAAGTACTGAAGCTTTCTTT
clone_size: .; cdr3_length: 14; d_call: .; j_call: TRBJ1-1; v_call: TRBV4-2; cdr3_aa: CASSVGQTNTEAFF; cdr3_nt: TGTGCCAGCTCTGTTGGACAGACGAACACTGAAGCTTTCTTT
clone_size: .; cdr3_length: 14; d_call: TRBD1; j_call: TRBJ1-5; v_call: TRBV10-3; cdr3_aa: CATQPGQDSQPQHF; cdr3_nt: TGTGCCACCCAACCGGGACAGGATAGTCAGCCCCAGCATTTT
clone_size: .; cdr3_length: 12; d_call: .; j_call: TRBJ2-7; v_call: TRBV11-2; cdr3_aa: CASSLGFYEQYF; cdr3_nt: TGTGCCAGCAGCTTGGGGTTCTACGAGCAGTACTTC
clone_size: .; cdr3_length: 15; d_call: TRBD1; j_call: TRBJ1-5; v_call: TRBV18; cdr3_aa: CASSPGQGEKQPQHF; cdr3_nt: TGTGCCAGCTCACCGGGACAGGGGGAAAAACAGCCCCAGCATTTT
clone_size: .; cdr3_length: 14; d_call: TRBD1; j_call: TRBJ1-4; v_call: TRBV5-1; cdr3_aa: CASSFDRGREKLFF; cdr3_nt: TGCGCCAGCAGCTTTGACAGGGGGCGTGAAAAACTGTTTTTT
clone_size: .; cdr3_length: 17; d_call: TRBD1; j_call: TRBJ1-6; v_call: TRBV19; cdr3_aa: CASSPENYRGHNSPLHF; cdr3_nt: TGTGCCAGTAGCCCAGAAAATTACAGGGGGCATAATTCACCCCTCCACTTT
clone_size: .; cdr3_length: 13; d_call: .; j_call: TRBJ1-2; v_call: TRBV3-1/TRBV3-2; cdr3_aa: CASSQGTLGGYTF; cdr3_nt: TGTGCCAGCAGCCAAGGGACCCTGGGCGGCTACACCTTC
clone_size: .; cdr3_length: 13; d_call: .; j_call: TRBJ1-4; v_call: TRBV30; cdr3_aa: CAWSSGANEKLFF; cdr3_nt: TGTGCCTGGAGTTCTGGCGCTAATGAAAAACTGTTTTTT
clone_size: .; cdr3_length: 12; d_call: .; j_call: TRBJ1-5; v_call: TRBV28; cdr3_aa: CASNDGDQPQHF; cdr3_nt: TGTGCCAGCAACGACGGAGATCAGCCCCAGCATTTT
clone_size: .; cdr3_length: 14; d_call: .; j_call: TRBJ2-2; v_call: TRBV5-1; cdr3_aa: CASSRTEDRGELFF; cdr3_nt: TGCGCCAGCAGCAGGACAGAGGATCGCGGGGAGCTGTTTTTT
clone_size: .; cdr3_length: 18; d_call: TRBD2; j_call: TRBJ2-1; v_call: TRBV24-1; cdr3_aa: CATSRRRTSYTNKNEQFF; cdr3_nt: TGTGCCACCAGCCGCAGAAGGACTAGCTATACCAACAAAAATGAGCAGTTCTTC
clone_size: .; cdr3_length: 12; d_call: .; j_call: TRBJ1-2; v_call: TRBV28; cdr3_aa: CASSFSLTGYTF; cdr3_nt: TGTGCCAGCAGTTTTAGCCTTACCGGCTACACCTTC
clone_size: .; cdr3_length: 17; d_call: TRBD2; j_call: TRBJ2-7; v_call: TRBV14; cdr3_aa: CASSLTVPLAGGSEQYF; cdr3_nt: TGTGCCAGCAGCCTAACCGTCCCACTAGCGGGAGGATCCGAGCAGTACTTC
clone_size: .; cdr3_length: 16; d_call: .; j_call: TRBJ2-3; v_call: TRBV14; cdr3_aa: CASSQVNKGYWDTQYF; cdr3_nt: TGTGCCAGCAGCCAAGTGAATAAAGGATATTGGGATACGCAGTATTTT
clone_size: .; cdr3_length: 16; d_call: .; j_call: TRBJ2-1; v_call: TRBV19; cdr3_aa: CASSGRGRAWDNEQFF; cdr3_nt: TGTGCCAGTAGTGGCCGCGGCAGGGCTTGGGACAATGAGCAGTTCTTC
clone_size: .; cdr3_length: 15; d_call: .; j_call: TRBJ1-4; v_call: TRBV11-2; cdr3_aa: CASSSYRASLEKLFF; cdr3_nt: TGTGCCAGCAGCTCCTACAGGGCCTCCCTAGAAAAACTGTTTTTT
clone_size: .; cdr3_length: 13; d_call: .; j_call: TRBJ1-5; v_call: TRBV29-1; cdr3_aa: CSVESGEGQPQHF; cdr3_nt: TGCAGCGTTGAATCCGGGGAAGGTCAGCCCCAGCATTTT
clone_size: .; cdr3_length: 14; d_call: .; j_call: TRBJ1-1; v_call: TRBV9; cdr3_aa: CASSVGQRGTEAFF; cdr3_nt: TGTGCCAGCAGCGTAGGACAGAGGGGCACTGAAGCTTTCTTT
clone_size: .; cdr3_length: 16; d_call: .; j_call: TRBJ1-6; v_call: TRBV27; cdr3_aa: CASSLDAGDYNSPLHF; cdr3_nt: TGTGCCAGCAGTTTGGATGCCGGTGACTATAATTCACCCCTCCACTTT
clone_size: .; cdr3_length: 11; d_call: .; j_call: TRBJ1-2; v_call: TRBV19; cdr3_aa: CASKEGYGYTF; cdr3_nt: TGTGCCAGTAAGGAAGGGTATGGCTACACCTTC
clone_size: .; cdr3_length: 17; d_call: TRBD1; j_call: TRBJ2-7; v_call: TRBV14; cdr3_aa: CASSPRTGGTLDYEQYF; cdr3_nt: TGTGCCAGCAGCCCCCGGACAGGGGGGACCTTGGACTACGAGCAGTACTTC
clone_size: few; cdr3_length: 13; d_call: .; j_call: TRBJ1-1; v_call: TRBV7-3; cdr3_aa: CASSFQGNTEAFF; cdr3_nt: TGTGCCAGCAGCTTTCAGGGGAACACTGAAGCTTTCTTT
clone_size: .; cdr3_length: 16; d_call: TRBD2; j_call: TRBJ2-5; v_call: TRBV9; cdr3_aa: CASSPREAGVGETQYF; cdr3_nt: TGTGCCAGCAGCCCACGTGAAGCGGGAGTTGGGGAGACCCAGTACTTC
clone_size: .; cdr3_length: 14; d_call: .; j_call: TRBJ2-2; v_call: TRBV5-1; cdr3_aa: CASSLGGNTGELFF; cdr3_nt: TGCGCCAGCAGCTTGGGAGGTAACACCGGGGAGCTGTTTTTT
clone_size: .; cdr3_length: 16; d_call: .; j_call: TRBJ1-5; v_call: TRBV19; cdr3_aa: CASSINIRAGDQPQHF; cdr3_nt: TGTGCCAGTAGTATTAATATTAGGGCCGGTGATCAGCCCCAGCATTTT
clone_size: .; cdr3_length: 14; d_call: TRBD2; j_call: TRBJ2-5; v_call: TRBV29-1; cdr3_aa: CSVGLAGEGETQYF; cdr3_nt: TGCAGCGTGGGACTAGCGGGAGAAGGAGAGACCCAGTACTTC
clone_size: .; cdr3_length: 15; d_call: .; j_call: TRBJ1-5; v_call: TRBV18; cdr3_aa: CASSSMLNSNQPQHF; cdr3_nt: TGTGCCAGCTCATCTATGTTAAATAGCAATCAGCCCCAGCATTTT
clone_size: .; cdr3_length: 16; d_call: TRBD1; j_call: TRBJ2-3; v_call: TRBV11-3; cdr3_aa: CASSLIGTGSTDTQYF; cdr3_nt: TGTGCCAGCAGCTTAATCGGGACAGGGAGTACAGATACGCAGTATTTT
clone_size: .; cdr3_length: 14; d_call: .; j_call: TRBJ1-1; v_call: TRBV18; cdr3_aa: CASSPITRNTEAFF; cdr3_nt: TGTGCCAGCTCACCGATAACTCGGAACACTGAAGCTTTCTTT
clone_size: .; cdr3_length: 17; d_call: .; j_call: TRBJ1-1; v_call: TRBV25-1; cdr3_aa: CASSEYKAGLAYTEAFF; cdr3_nt: TGTGCCAGCAGTGAATATAAGGCAGGGCTGGCGTACACTGAAGCTTTCTTT
clone_size: .; cdr3_length: 15; d_call: .; j_call: TRBJ1-2; v_call: TRBV19; cdr3_aa: CASSTKAALNYGYTF; cdr3_nt: TGTGCCAGTAGTACCAAGGCAGCCCTTAACTATGGCTACACCTTC
clone_size: .; cdr3_length: 15; d_call: .; j_call: TRBJ2-5; v_call: TRBV19; cdr3_aa: CASSTPGAPQETQYF; cdr3_nt: TGTGCCAGTAGTACGCCTGGGGCACCCCAAGAGACCCAGTACTTC
clone_size: few; cdr3_length: 16; d_call: TRBD1; j_call: TRBJ1-2; v_call: TRBV10-3; cdr3_aa: CAISGDEDRGRNGYTF; cdr3_nt: TGTGCCATCAGTGGAGATGAGGACAGGGGGAGGAATGGCTACACCTTC
clone_size: .; cdr3_length: 14; d_call: .; j_call: TRBJ2-1; v_call: TRBV7-8; cdr3_aa: CASSFLTDYNEQFF; cdr3_nt: TGTGCCAGCAGCTTCTTGACAGACTACAATGAGCAGTTCTTC
clone_size: .; cdr3_length: 16; d_call: TRBD1; j_call: TRBJ2-1; v_call: TRBV18; cdr3_aa: CASSPVDRVVYNEQFF; cdr3_nt: TGTGCCAGCTCACCCGTGGACAGGGTAGTTTACAATGAGCAGTTCTTC
clone_size: .; cdr3_length: 16; d_call: TRBD2; j_call: TRBJ2-5; v_call: TRBV9; cdr3_aa: CASSEAPGLAKETQYF; cdr3_nt: TGTGCCAGCAGCGAAGCCCCGGGACTAGCGAAAGAGACCCAGTACTTC
clone_size: once; cdr3_length: 15; d_call: .; j_call: TRBJ1-5; v_call: TRBV5-1; cdr3_aa: CASSLEWGSNQPQHF; cdr3_nt: TGCGCCAGCAGCTTGGAATGGGGTTCCAATCAGCCCCAGCATTTT
clone_size: .; cdr3_length: 15; d_call: .; j_call: TRBJ2-5; v_call: TRBV28; cdr3_aa: CASTLTGSHQETQYF; cdr3_nt: TGTGCCAGCACCCTAACGGGGAGCCACCAAGAGACCCAGTACTTC
clone_size: .; cdr3_length: 15; d_call: TRBD1; j_call: TRBJ1-5; v_call: TRBV6-2/TRBV6-3; cdr3_aa: CASSPPQGGNQPQHF; cdr3_nt: TGTGCCAGCAGCCCCCCGCAGGGGGGCAATCAGCCCCAGCATTTT
clone_size: .; cdr3_length: 14; d_call: .; j_call: TRBJ2-7; v_call: TRBV6-2/TRBV6-3; cdr3_aa: CASSSGRIFYEQYF; cdr3_nt: TGTGCCAGCAGTTCGGGACGGATATTCTACGAGCAGTACTTC
clone_size: .; cdr3_length: 12; d_call: .; j_call: TRBJ2-4; v_call: TRBV4-2; cdr3_aa: CASREEGNIQYF; cdr3_nt: TGTGCCAGCCGCGAAGAGGGCAACATTCAGTACTTC
clone_size: once; cdr3_length: 13; d_call: .; j_call: TRBJ1-1; v_call: TRBV28; cdr3_aa: CASITTGTAEAFF; cdr3_nt: TGTGCCAGCATAACCACAGGGACCGCTGAAGCTTTCTTT
clone_size: few; cdr3_length: 18; d_call: .; j_call: TRBJ1-1; v_call: TRBV19; cdr3_aa: CASSIVLAGWGLNTEAFF; cdr3_nt: TGTGCCAGTAGTATTGTCTTGGCAGGGTGGGGATTGAACACTGAAGCTTTCTTT
clone_size: .; cdr3_length: 15; d_call: .; j_call: TRBJ1-4; v_call: TRBV15; cdr3_aa: CATSRVRGYFEKLFF; cdr3_nt: TGTGCCACCAGCAGAGTTAGGGGCTACTTTGAAAAACTGTTTTTT
clone_size: .; cdr3_length: 13; d_call: TRBD2; j_call: TRBJ2-7; v_call: TRBV5-1; cdr3_aa: CASGRVAGDEQYF; cdr3_nt: TGCGCCAGCGGTCGGGTAGCGGGAGACGAGCAGTACTTC
clone_size: .; cdr3_length: 11; d_call: .; j_call: TRBJ2-7; v_call: TRBV30; cdr3_aa: CAWSVGGLQYF; cdr3_nt: TGTGCCTGGAGTGTAGGGGGGTTGCAGTACTTC
clone_size: once; cdr3_length: 14; d_call: TRBD1; j_call: TRBJ2-3; v_call: TRBV7-2; cdr3_aa: CASSLGRGTDTQYF; cdr3_nt: TGTGCCAGCAGCTTGGGCAGGGGGACAGATACGCAGTATTTT
clone_size: .; cdr3_length: 15; d_call: TRBD2; j_call: TRBJ2-2; v_call: TRBV7-3; cdr3_aa: CASSYTSGRTGELFF; cdr3_nt: TGTGCCAGCAGTTATACTAGCGGACGGACCGGGGAGCTGTTTTTT
clone_size: .; cdr3_length: 14; d_call: .; j_call: TRBJ2-7; v_call: TRBV4-3; cdr3_aa: CASSQEDGTYEQYF; cdr3_nt: TGCGCCAGCAGCCAAGAAGACGGAACCTACGAGCAGTACTTC
clone_size: .; cdr3_length: 14; d_call: TRBD1; j_call: TRBJ2-7; v_call: TRBV5-6; cdr3_aa: CASSPTGAPYEQYF; cdr3_nt: TGTGCCAGCAGCCCGACAGGGGCCCCCTACGAGCAGTACTTC
clone_size: .; cdr3_length: 13; d_call: .; j_call: TRBJ2-7; v_call: TRBV7-3; cdr3_aa: CASSLEGEPEQYF; cdr3_nt: TGTGCCAGCAGCTTAGAGGGAGAACCGGAGCAGTACTTC
clone_size: .; cdr3_length: 16; d_call: .; j_call: TRBJ1-6; v_call: TRBV5-6; cdr3_aa: CASSTSRWGGNSPLHF; cdr3_nt: TGTGCCAGCAGCACGTCGAGATGGGGTGGGAATTCACCCCTCCACTTT